The present TCR beta chain was sequenced within a study of shared clonotypes between healthy human individuals. Overall study context: Samples came from a couple of female and three male donors aged 18 to 49. Donors had three CD4 naive, three CD4 memory, two CD8 naive and one CD8 memory plate apiece. Findings of the study overall: Sequencing depth was expected to affect clonotype sharing among donors.

CDR1 and CDR2 from the germline V gene are ENHRY and SYGVKD. V was cut by 9 bases and J by 1 base, with 14 bases left in between. This CDR3 contains 14 residues. Sequenced by immunoSEQ multiplex PCR; TCRdb stores in-frame clones only, minus some. The table lists over 2,000,000 clones, over 85% of them singletons. CD8 cells classed as naive were CD45RO-negative and positively selected for CCR7, excluding terminally differentiated effector memory CD45RA+ cells. There were only Caucasian adults among the donors, and all lived in Nashville, Tennessee. Comment on this clone: Its target is not known.

J is TRBJ2-3 and V is TRBV10-3; D gene uncertain. This clonotype was obtained from a man between 18 and 35 years old in good health. Some clones in this sample may be carry-over from other donors' samples. Specimen: naive CD8+ T cells from PBMCs. In DNA form, the CDR3 reads TGTGCCATTTCACCTCCGGAACGCACAGATACGCAGTATTTT. Protein product: CAISPPERTDTQYF.